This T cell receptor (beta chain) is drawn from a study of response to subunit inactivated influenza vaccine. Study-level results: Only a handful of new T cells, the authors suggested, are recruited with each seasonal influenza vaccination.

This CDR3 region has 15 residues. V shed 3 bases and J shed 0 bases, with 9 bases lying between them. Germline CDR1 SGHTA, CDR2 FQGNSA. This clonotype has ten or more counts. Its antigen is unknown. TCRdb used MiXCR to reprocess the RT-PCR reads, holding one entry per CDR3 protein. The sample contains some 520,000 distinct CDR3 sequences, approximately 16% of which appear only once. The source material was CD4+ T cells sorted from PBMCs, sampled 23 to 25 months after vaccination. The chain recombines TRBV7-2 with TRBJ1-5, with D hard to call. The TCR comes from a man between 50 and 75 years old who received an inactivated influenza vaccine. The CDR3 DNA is TGTGCCAGCAGCTTTCTGGCGAATAGCAATCAGCCCCAGCATTTT. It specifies CASSFLANSNQPQHF.